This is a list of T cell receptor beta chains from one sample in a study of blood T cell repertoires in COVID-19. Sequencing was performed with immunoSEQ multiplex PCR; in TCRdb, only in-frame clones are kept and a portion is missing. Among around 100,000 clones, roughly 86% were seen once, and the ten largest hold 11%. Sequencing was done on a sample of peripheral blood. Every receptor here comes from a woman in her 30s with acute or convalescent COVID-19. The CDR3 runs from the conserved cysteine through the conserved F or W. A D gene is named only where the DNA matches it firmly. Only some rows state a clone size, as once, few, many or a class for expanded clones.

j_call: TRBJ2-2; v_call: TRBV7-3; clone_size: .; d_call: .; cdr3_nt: TGTGCCAGCAGCTTAAATGGGCGGGGCCCCGGGGAGCTGTTTTTT; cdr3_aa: CASSLNGRGPGELFF
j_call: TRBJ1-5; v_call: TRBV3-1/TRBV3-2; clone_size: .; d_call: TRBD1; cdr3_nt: TGTGCCAGCAGTAATACGGGGACAGGGGTTAATCAGCCCCAGCATTTT; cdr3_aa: CASSNTGTGVNQPQHF
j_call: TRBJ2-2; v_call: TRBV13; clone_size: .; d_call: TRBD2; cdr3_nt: TGTGCCAGCAGATCACTAGCGACCGGGGAGCTGTTTTTT; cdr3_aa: CASRSLATGELFF
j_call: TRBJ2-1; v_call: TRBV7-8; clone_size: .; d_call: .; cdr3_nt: TGTGCCAGCAGCTTAGAACTAGCAGCCTACAATGAGCAGTTCTTC; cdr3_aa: CASSLELAAYNEQFF
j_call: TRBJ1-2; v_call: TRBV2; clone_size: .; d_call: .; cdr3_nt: TGTGCCAGCACCTTCTGGCAGGGGTCAGGAGGCTACACCTTC; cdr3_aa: CASTFWQGSGGYTF
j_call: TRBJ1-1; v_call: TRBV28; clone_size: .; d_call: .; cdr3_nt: TGTGCCAGCAGTTTCCCCGGGGGCACTGAAGCTTTCTTT; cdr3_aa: CASSFPGGTEAFF
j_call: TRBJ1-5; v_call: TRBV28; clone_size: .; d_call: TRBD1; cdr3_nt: TGTGCCGCACAACAGGGGAGCAATCAGCCCCAGCATTTT; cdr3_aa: CAAQQGSNQPQHF
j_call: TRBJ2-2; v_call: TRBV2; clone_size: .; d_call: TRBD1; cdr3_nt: TGTGCCAGCAGAAGGACAGGGGGCGGAGGCGGGGAGCTGTTTTTT; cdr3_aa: CASRRTGGGGGELFF
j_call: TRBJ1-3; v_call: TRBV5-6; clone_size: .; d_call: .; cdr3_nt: TGTGCCAGCAGCTTGTGGGGCCCCCGGACCCTATATTTT; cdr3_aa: CASSLWGPRTLYF
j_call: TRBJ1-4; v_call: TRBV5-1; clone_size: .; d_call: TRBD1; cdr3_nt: TGCGCCAGCAGCAAGGGAGGGACAGGGAAAAGTAATGAAAAACTGTTTTTT; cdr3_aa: CASSKGGTGKSNEKLFF
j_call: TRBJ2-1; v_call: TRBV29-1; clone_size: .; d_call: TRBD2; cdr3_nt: TGCAGCGTTGAATCGACTAGCGGGGTAAATGAGCAGTTCTTC; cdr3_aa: CSVESTSGVNEQFF
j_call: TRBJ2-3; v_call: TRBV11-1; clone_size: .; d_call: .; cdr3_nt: TGTGCCAGCAGCCCTGGGTGGGGGGGCCTCACAGATACGCAGTATTTT; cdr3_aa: CASSPGWGGLTDTQYF
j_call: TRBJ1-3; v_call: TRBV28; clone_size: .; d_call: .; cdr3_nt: TGTGCCAGCACCAAAGGAGGGACTGGAAACACCATATATTTT; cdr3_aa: CASTKGGTGNTIYF
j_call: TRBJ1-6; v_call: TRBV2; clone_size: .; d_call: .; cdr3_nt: TGTGCCAGCATGTATCCCTCACCCCTCCACTTT; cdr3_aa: CASMYPSPLHF
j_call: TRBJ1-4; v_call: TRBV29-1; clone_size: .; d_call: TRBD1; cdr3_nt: TGCAGCGTCCCGGGACAGGGACATGAAAAACTGTTTTTT; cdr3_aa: CSVPGQGHEKLFF
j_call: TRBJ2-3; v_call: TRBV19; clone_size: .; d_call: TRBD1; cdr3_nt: TGTGCCAGTAGTCGGACAGGACGTGATGTGGATACGCAGTATTTT; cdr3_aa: CASSRTGRDVDTQYF
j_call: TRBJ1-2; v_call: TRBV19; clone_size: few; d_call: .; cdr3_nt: TGTGCCAGTAGTCCCAACAGGGAGAACTATGGCTACACCTTC; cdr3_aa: CASSPNRENYGYTF
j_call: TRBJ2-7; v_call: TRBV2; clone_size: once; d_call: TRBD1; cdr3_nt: TGTGCCAGCCTTTTGGCGGGGACAGGGTCGGGCGAGCAGTACTTC; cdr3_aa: CASLLAGTGSGEQYF
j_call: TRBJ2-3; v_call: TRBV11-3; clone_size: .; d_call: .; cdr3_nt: TGTGCCAGCAGCTCATCGGAGGCCTCATATTTCACAGATACGCAGTATTTT; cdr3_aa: CASSSSEASYFTDTQYF
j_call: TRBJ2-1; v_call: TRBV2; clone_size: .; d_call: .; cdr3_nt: TGTGCCAGCAGACTGGGGGGCAATGAGCAGTTCTTC; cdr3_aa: CASRLGGNEQFF
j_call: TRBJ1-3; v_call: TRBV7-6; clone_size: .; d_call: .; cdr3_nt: TGTGCCAGCAGCCCGTACGCAGGGGTCGGAAACACCATATATTTT; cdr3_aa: CASSPYAGVGNTIYF
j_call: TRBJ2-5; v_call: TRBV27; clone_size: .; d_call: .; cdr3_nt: TGTGCCAGCAGTTTTAATTCACAGGGAGAGACCCAGTACTTC; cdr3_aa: CASSFNSQGETQYF
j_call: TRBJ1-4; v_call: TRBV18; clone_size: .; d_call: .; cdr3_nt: TGTGCCAGCTCACCAAAGGGGGATGAAAAACTGTTTTTT; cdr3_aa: CASSPKGDEKLFF
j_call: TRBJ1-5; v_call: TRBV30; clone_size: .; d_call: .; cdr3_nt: TGTGCCTGGAGTGGAGGTCCCAATCAGCCCCAGCATTTT; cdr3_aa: CAWSGGPNQPQHF
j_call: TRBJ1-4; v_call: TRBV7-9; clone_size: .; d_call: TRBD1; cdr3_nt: TGTGCCAGCAGCTTAGTGATGACCTCAGGGGGCGTCGCTGAAAAACTGTTTTTT; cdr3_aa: CASSLVMTSGGVAEKLFF
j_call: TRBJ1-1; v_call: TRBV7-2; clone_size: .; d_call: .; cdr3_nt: TGTGCCAGCAGCTCAACTACGACGTTTGTGAACACTGAAGCTTTCTTT; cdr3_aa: CASSSTTTFVNTEAFF
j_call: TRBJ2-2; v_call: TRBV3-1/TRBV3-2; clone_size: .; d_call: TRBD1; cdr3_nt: TGTGCCAGCAGCCGGGGAGTCAGTACAGGGGACGGGGAGCTGTTTTTT; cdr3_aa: CASSRGVSTGDGELFF
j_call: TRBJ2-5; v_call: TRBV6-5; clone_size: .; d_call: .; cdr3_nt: TGTGCCAGCAGTTACTCGAATAGCCAAGAGACCCAGTACTTC; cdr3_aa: CASSYSNSQETQYF
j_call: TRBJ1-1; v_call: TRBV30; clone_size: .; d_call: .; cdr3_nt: TGTGCCTGGAGTGTTCGGGGGGCCCCTGAAGCTTTCTTT; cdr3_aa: CAWSVRGAPEAFF
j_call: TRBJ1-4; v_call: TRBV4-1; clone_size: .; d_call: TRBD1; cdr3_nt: TGCGCCAGCAGCTTCGGACAGGGGGCCTATCATATCTTTGAAAAACTGTTTTTT; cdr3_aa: CASSFGQGAYHIFEKLFF
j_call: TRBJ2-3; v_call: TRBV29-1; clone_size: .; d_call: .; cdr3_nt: TGCAGCCCTGTAGGGGTAGTAGGGACAGATACGCAGTATTTT; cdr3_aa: CSPVGVVGTDTQYF
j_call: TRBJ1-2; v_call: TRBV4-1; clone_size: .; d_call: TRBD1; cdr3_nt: TGCGCCAGCAGCCACCCATCCACAGGGGACTATGGCTACACCTTC; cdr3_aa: CASSHPSTGDYGYTF
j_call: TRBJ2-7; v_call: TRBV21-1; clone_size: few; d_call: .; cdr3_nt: TGTGCCAGCAGCAAAGGGCGGGGAGGCGAGCAGTACTTC; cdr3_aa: CASSKGRGGEQYF
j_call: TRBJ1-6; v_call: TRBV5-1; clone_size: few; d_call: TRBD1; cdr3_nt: TGCGCCAGCAGCCTGGGGGCAGGGGGTTCACCCCTCCACTTT; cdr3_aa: CASSLGAGGSPLHF
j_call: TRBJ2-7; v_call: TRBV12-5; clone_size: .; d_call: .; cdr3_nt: TGTGCTAGTGGTTTGCTCTTCTACGAGCAGTACTTC; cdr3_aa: CASGLLFYEQYF
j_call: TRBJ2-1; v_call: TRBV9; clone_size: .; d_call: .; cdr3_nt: TGTGCCAGCAGCGTAGGAGAGAGCTCCTACAATGAGCAGTTCTTC; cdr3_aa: CASSVGESSYNEQFF
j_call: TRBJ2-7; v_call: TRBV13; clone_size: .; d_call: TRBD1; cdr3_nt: TGTGCCAGCAGCACTTGGGACAGTCCCCACGAGCAGTACTTC; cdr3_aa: CASSTWDSPHEQYF
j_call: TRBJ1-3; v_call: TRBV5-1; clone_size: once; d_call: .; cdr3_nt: TGCGCCAGCAGCTCGGACTGGGGAAACACCATATATTTT; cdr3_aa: CASSSDWGNTIYF
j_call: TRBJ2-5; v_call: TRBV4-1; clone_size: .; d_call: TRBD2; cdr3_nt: TGCGCCAGCAGCCACCCCGCGGGAGCGGCCGTGGAGACCCAGTACTTC; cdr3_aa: CASSHPAGAAVETQYF
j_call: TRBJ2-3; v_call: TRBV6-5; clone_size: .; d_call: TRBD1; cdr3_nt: TGTGCCAGCACTTTTCGCCAGGGGGCTGGGGATACGCAGTATTTT; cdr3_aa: CASTFRQGAGDTQYF
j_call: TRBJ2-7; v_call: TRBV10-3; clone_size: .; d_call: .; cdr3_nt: TGTGCCATCAGTGACCGCGTTCTTTACGAGCAGTACTTC; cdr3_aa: CAISDRVLYEQYF
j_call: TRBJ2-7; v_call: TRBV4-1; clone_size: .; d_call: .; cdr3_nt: TGCGCCAGCAGCCAAGGGGGGCAACAGGGCTACGAGCAGTACTTC; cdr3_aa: CASSQGGQQGYEQYF
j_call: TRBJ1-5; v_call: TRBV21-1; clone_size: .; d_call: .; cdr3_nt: TGTGCCAGCAGCAAAGACTATCATAGCAATCAGCCCCAGCATTTT; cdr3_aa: CASSKDYHSNQPQHF
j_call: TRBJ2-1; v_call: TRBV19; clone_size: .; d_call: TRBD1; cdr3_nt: TGTGCCACAAGGGTGGGACAGGGGCCCAATGAGCAGTTCTTC; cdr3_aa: CATRVGQGPNEQFF
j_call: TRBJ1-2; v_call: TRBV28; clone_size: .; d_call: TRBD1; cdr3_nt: TGTGCCAGCAGTTTCAGACAGGGTTTCTATGGCTACACCTTC; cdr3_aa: CASSFRQGFYGYTF
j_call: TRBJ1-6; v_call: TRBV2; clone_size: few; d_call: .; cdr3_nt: TGTGCCAGCAGTGAAGCGCGGGTGAATTCACCCCTCCACTTT; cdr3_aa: CASSEARVNSPLHF
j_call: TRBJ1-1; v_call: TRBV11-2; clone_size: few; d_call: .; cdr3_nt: TGTGCCAGCAGCTTAGATCCAGGGACTGAAGCTTTCTTT; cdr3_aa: CASSLDPGTEAFF
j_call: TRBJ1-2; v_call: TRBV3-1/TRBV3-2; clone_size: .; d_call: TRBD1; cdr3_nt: TGTGCCAGCAGCCAAGGGTCAGGACAGGGATTAGCCTATGGCTACACCTTC; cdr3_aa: CASSQGSGQGLAYGYTF
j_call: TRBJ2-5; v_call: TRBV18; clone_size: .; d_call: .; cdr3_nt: TGTGCCAGCTCACCTTCTACTGAAGAGACCCAGTACTTC; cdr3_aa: CASSPSTEETQYF
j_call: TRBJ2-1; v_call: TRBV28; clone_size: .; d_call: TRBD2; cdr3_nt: TGTGCCAGCAGTGAACTAGCGGGGGCCATTTTTGAAGTCAATGAGCAGTTCTTC; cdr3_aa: CASSELAGAIFEVNEQFF
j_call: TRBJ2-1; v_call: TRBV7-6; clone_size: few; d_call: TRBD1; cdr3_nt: TGTGCCAGCAGCCAACGAGGACAGGGGGCGATAAAAAGTTACAATGAGCAGTTCTTC; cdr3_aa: CASSQRGQGAIKSYNEQFF
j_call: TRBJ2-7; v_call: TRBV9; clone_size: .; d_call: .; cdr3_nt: TGTGCCAGCAGCGTAGATCTGGGGGCGTTTCAAGAGCAGTACTTC; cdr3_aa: CASSVDLGAFQEQYF
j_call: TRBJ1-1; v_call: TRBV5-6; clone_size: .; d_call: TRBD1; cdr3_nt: TGTGCCAGCAGCTTGGGGGACCTCGGGACAGGGGACACTGAAGCTTTCTTT; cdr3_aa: CASSLGDLGTGDTEAFF
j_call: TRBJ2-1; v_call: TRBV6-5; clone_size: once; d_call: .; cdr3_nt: TGTGCCAGCAAAGTAACGACAGATATGGGAGAGCAGTTCTTC; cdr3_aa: CASKVTTDMGEQFF
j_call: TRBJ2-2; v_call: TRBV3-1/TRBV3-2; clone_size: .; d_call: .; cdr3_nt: TGTGCCAGCAGCCGGACTGAAGCGAACACCGGGGAGCTGTTTTTT; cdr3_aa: CASSRTEANTGELFF
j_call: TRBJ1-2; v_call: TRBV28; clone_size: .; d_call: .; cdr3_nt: TGTGCCAGCAGTTTATGGGGGGGGAACTATGGCTACACCTTC; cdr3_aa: CASSLWGGNYGYTF
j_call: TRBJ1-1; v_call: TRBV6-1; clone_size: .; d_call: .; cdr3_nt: TGTGCCAGCAGTGAAGCGCTTGGGCGGGGATACACTGAAGCTTTCTTT; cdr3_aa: CASSEALGRGYTEAFF